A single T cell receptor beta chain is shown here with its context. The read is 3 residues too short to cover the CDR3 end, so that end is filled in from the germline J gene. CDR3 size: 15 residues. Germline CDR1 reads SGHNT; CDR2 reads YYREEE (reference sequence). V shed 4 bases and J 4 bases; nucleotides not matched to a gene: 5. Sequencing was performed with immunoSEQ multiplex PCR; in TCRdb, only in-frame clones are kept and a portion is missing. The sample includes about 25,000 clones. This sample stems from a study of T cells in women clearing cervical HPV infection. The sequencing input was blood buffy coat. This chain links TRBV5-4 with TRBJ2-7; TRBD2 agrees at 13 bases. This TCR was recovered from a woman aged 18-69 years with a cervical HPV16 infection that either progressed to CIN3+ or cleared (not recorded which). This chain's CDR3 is CASSQRTSGSYEQYF. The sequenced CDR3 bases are TGTGCCAGCAGCCAGAGGACTAGCGGGAGTTACGAG.